This T cell receptor (beta chain) originates from a study of T cell changes during pregnancy in multiple sclerosis. Per germline, CDR1 LNHDA and CDR2 SQIVND (reference sequence). This CDR3 region has 14 residues. With 5 bases clipped from V and 7 bases from J, the junction kept 6 bases outside the gene matches. This clone has more than one count but fewer than ten. The method was immunoSEQ multiplex PCR; TCRdb's version includes in-frame clones alone and lacks a portion of them. This sample carries about 36,000 clones, about 92% of them seen once, and the ten largest clones take roughly 0.46%. This receptor was identified in a female donor with multiple sclerosis, enrolled in a pregnancy study. V usage is TRBV19 and J usage is TRBJ1-5, with 9 bases matching TRBD1. The material sequenced was CD4+ T cells from peripheral blood mononuclear cells, taken after pregnancy. The CDR3 DNA follows: TGTGCCAGTAGTCAGGGACAGGGCTACCAGCCCCAGCATTTT. It specifies CASSQGQGYQPQHF.